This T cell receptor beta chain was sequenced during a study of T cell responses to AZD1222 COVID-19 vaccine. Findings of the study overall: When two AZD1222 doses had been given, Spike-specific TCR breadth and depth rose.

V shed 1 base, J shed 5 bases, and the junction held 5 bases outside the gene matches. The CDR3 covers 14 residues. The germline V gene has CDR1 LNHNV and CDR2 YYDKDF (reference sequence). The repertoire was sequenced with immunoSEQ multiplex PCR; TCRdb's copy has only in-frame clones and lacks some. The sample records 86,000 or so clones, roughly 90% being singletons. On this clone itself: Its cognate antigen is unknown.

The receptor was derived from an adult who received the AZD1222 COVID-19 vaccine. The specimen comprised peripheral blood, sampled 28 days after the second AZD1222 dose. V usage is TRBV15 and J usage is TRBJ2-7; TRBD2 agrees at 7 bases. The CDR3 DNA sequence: TGTGCCACCAGCAGAGCCGGGAGGCTCAACGAGCAGTACTTC. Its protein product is CATSRAGRLNEQYF.